The next 16 T cell receptor beta chains were all read from a single sample in a study of blood T cell repertoires in COVID-19 (dated by TCRdb to about 2020). The method was the immunoSEQ multiplex PCR assay. This is the immuneACCESS table as TCRdb keeps it, with only in-frame sequences that have V and J called. A part of the clones is gone; compared with another copy, unresolved V genes explain less than half, and the rest is unexplained. In all, the sample holds more than 25,000 clones, and roughly nine tenths of those were seen once. More than 20% of the sample is held by the ten biggest clonotypes. Sequencing was done on a sample of peripheral blood. The source is a human donor with active COVID-19. The donor label of this sample is uncertain.

The gene calls are TRBV11-3 and TRBJ1-3, with D perhaps matching TRBD1 (6 bases). CDR3 size: 19 residues. V gave up 5 bases and J gave up 0 bases, with 23 bases separating them. Per germline, CDR1 SGHNT and CDR2 YENEEA. DNA of the CDR3: TGTGCCAGCAGCGGAGGGGGGGGCCATTGGAACAGCTCTGGAAACACCATATATTTT. This sequence encodes CASSGGGGHWNSSGNTIYF.

The CDR3 bases are TGTGCCAGCAGCCAAGCAGGGGGGTACGAGCAGTACTTC. Translating gives CASSQAGGYEQYF. The chain couples TRBV3-1 (or the pseudogene TRBV3-2) to TRBJ2-7; D is perhaps TRBD1 (7 bases). The V end lost 1 base, the J end lost 4 bases, and 8 bases lay between the germline ends. The CDR3 has 13 amino acids. Germline V gene sequence: CDR1 LGHDT, CDR2 YNNKEL (reference sequence).

The chain recombines TRBV9 with TRBJ2-3; D perhaps matches TRBD2 (5 bases). This CDR3 spans 14 amino acids. In germline, CDR1 is SGDLS, CDR2 YYNGEE. V lost 3 bases and J 3 bases, leaving 11 bases between the germline ends. CDR3 region: CASSADPGTDTQYF. Written as DNA, the CDR3 is TGTGCCAGCAGCGCCGATCCGGGGACAGATACGCAGTATTTT.

The V and J genes are TRBV4-2 and TRBJ2-1; TRBD2 aligns across 9 bases. Germline assignment: CDR1 LGHNA and CDR2 YNFKEQ. The CDR3 covers 17 residues. The V and J ends lost 0 bases and 4 bases, in that order; junction bases with no gene match: 7. The CDR3, as DNA: TGTGCCAGCAGCCAAGATAGTACACTAGCGGGTTACAATGAGCAGTTCTTC. Amino acid sequence: CASSQDSTLAGYNEQFF.

This clone is categorized as medium-sized. The rearrangement joins TRBV4-2 to TRBJ2-1, with D tentatively TRBD2 (6 bases). The ends were cut back, 5 bases at V and 2 bases at J, with 13 bases in the middle. The CDR3 runs 15 residues. CDR1 and CDR2 from the germline V gene are LGHNA and YNFKEQ. CDR3 coding DNA: TGTGCCAGCAGCGTACGGGACTCTGCCTACAATGAGCAGTTCTTC. This gives the protein CASSVRDSAYNEQFF.

The chain combines TRBV2 with TRBJ1-2, with D unclear. V shed 3 bases and J shed 8 bases, with 19 bases lying between them. The CDR3 is 15 residues long. CDR1 SNHLY and CDR2 FYNNEI come from the germline V gene. The CDR3 DNA sequence: TGTGCCAGCAGTGAGCCGGGAGCCGTGCCTAACGGCTACACCTTC. Amino acids: CASSEPGAVPNGYTF.

In this sample, this clone turned up once. The V and J genes are TRBV10-3 and TRBJ2-5; 10 nucleotides match TRBD2. The CDR3 consists of 17 residues. The germline V gene encodes CDR1 ENHRY and CDR2 SYGVKD. The V segment lost 2 bases and the J segment 4 bases; nucleotides outside the gene matches: 10. The CDR3 reads CAISEPSGRALSETQYF. DNA for the CDR3: TGTGCCATCAGTGAGCCGAGCGGGAGGGCCTTGTCAGAGACCCAGTACTTC.

This clone was detected only a few times. CDR3 nucleotide sequence: TGCGCCAGCAGTCAATCGACGGGGATCTCCTACGAGCAGTACTTC. This translates into CASSQSTGISYEQYF. The chain combines TRBV23-1 with TRBJ2-7; D may be TRBD2 (5 bases). TRBV23-1 is sorted into the ORF group, with uncertain function. The V end lost 0 bases, the J end lost 0 bases, and 9 bases lay between the germline ends. The CDR3 runs 15 residues.

This chain connects TRBV19 to TRBJ2-7; the D gene is possibly TRBD2 (5 bases). V lost 4 bases and J 0 bases, leaving 7 bases between the germline ends. CDR3 length: 13 residues. Germline assignment: CDR1 LNHDA and CDR2 SQIVND (reference sequence). As DNA, the CDR3 is TGTGCCAGTAGTACGGGGAGCTCCTACGAGCAGTACTTC. Protein sequence: CASSTGSSYEQYF.

The rearrangement links TRBV5-5 to TRBJ2-3, with 10 nucleotides matching TRBD2. CDR1 and CDR2 from the germline V gene are SGHKS and YYEKEE (reference sequence). The CDR3 length is 17 residues. J lost 2 bases, V lost 1 base, and 7 bases had no gene match. CDR3 nucleotide sequence: TGTGCCAGCAGCTTGCGATTAGCGGGGGGCCTCACAGATACGCAGTATTTT. Protein: CASSLRLAGGLTDTQYF.

V usage is TRBV10-3 and J usage is TRBJ2-3, with 13 bases aligning to TRBD2. The CDR3 runs to 14 residues. Germline assignment: CDR1 ENHRY and CDR2 SYGVKD. V gave up 6 bases and J gave up 4 bases; unmatched junction bases: 1. CDR3 nucleotides: TGTGCCATCAGCACTAGCGGGAGGGCAGATACGCAGTATTTT. Its protein product is CAISTSGRADTQYF.

The chain is built from TRBV6-5 and TRBJ2-7; the D is unclear. Germline loops: CDR1 MNHEY, CDR2 SVGAGI. CDR3 length: 14 residues. The germline V and J ends were trimmed by 3 bases and 2 bases, with 11 bases remaining between them. Here the CDR3 DNA reads TGTGCCAGCAGTTATGAGGCACGGCCCTACGAGCAGTACTTC. Residues: CASSYEARPYEQYF.

The CDR3 bases are TGTGCCAGCAGTGACTACCAGGGAACGCAGTATTTT. Amino acid sequence: CASSDYQGTQYF. The chain is built from TRBV6-4 and TRBJ2-3, with a tentative D call TRBD1 (5 bases). V dropped 1 base and J dropped 9 bases, with 8 bases sitting between them. CDR3 length: 12 amino acids. Germline CDR1 is MRHNA and CDR2 is SNTAGT.

The genes are TRBV7-2 and TRBJ2-7; 8 bases fit TRBD1. CDR1 is SGHTA and CDR2 is FQGNSA in the germline V gene. This CDR3 is 14 amino acids long. Trimming removed 5 bases from V and 3 bases from J; junction bases left unmatched: 6. The CDR3 DNA reads TGTGCCAGCAGCCCCAGGACAGGGTTCTACGAGCAGTACTTC. This sequence encodes CASSPRTGFYEQYF.

The V gene is TRBV3-1 (or the pseudogene TRBV3-2), the J gene TRBJ2-1; 11 bases fit TRBD2. This CDR3 contains 15 residues. After removal of 4 bases from V and 6 bases from J, the junction contained 5 bases not matched to a gene. Germline V CDR1 and CDR2: LGHDT, YNNKEL (reference sequence). The CDR3 DNA reads TGTGCCAGCAGCCTATCTAGCGGGGGGTCCAATGAGCAGTTCTTC. Translation gives CASSLSSGGSNEQFF.

The genes are TRBV19 and TRBJ1-2, with 9 bases that match TRBD1. The CDR3 loop spans 14 amino acids. The V and J ends lost 0 bases and 12 bases, in that order; junction bases with no gene match: 8. Germline V gene sequence: CDR1 LNHDA, CDR2 SQIVND (reference sequence). Written as DNA, the CDR3 is TGTGCCAGTAGTATAGACCCACAGGGGGCTATTAACACCTTC. Amino acids: CASSIDPQGAINTF.